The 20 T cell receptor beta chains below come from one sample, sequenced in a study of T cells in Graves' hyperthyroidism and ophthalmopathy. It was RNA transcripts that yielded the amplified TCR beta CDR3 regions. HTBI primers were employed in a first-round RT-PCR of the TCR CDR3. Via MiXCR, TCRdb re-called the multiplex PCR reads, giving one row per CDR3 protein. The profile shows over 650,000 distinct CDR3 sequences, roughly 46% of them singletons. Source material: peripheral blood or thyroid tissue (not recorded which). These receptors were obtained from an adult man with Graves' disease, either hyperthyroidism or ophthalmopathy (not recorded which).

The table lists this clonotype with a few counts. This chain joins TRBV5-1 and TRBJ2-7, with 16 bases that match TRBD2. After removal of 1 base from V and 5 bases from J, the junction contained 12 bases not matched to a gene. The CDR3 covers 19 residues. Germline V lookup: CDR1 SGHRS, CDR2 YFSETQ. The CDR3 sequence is CASSLPSAGTSGRVDEQYF. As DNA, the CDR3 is TGCGCCAGCAGCTTGCCTTCAGCCGGGACTAGCGGGAGGGTAGACGAGCAGTACTTC.

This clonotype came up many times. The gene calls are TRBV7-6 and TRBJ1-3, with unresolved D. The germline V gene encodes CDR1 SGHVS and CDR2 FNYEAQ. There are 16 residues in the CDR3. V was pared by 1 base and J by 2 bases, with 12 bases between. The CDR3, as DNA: TGTGCCAGCAGCTTAGGCGTGGTGTTGGCTGGAAACACCATATATTTT. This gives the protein CASSLGVVLAGNTIYF.

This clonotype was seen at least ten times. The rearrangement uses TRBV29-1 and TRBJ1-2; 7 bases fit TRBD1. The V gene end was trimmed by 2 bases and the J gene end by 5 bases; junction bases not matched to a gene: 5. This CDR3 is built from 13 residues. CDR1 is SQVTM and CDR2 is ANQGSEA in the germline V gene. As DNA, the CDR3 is TGCAGCGTTGAATCTGCAGGGGGATATGGCTACACCTTC. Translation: CSVESAGGYGYTF.

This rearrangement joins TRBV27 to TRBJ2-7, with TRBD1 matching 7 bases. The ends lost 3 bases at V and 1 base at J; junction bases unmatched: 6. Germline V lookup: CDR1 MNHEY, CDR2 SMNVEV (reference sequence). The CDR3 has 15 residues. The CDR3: CASSLHGTVSYEQYF. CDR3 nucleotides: TGTGCCAGCAGTTTGCACGGGACAGTTTCCTACGAGCAGTACTTC.

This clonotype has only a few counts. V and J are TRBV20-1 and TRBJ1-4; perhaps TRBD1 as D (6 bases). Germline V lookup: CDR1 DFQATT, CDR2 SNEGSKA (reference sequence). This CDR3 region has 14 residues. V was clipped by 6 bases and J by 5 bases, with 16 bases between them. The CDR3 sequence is CSADNRAGNEKLFF. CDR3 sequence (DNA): TGCAGTGCAGACAACAGGGCAGGGAATGAAAAACTGTTTTTT.

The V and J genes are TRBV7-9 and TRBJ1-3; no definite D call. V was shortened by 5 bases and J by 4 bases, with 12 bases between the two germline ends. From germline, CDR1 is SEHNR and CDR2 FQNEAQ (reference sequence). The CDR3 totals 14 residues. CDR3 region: CASSNPGSGNTIYF. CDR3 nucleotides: TGTGCCAGCAGCAATCCAGGCTCCGGAAACACCATATATTTT.

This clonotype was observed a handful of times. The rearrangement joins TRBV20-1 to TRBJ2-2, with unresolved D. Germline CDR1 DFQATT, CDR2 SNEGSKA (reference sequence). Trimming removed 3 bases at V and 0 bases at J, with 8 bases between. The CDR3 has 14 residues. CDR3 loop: CSASPAPNTGELFF. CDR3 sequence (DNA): TGCAGTGCTAGCCCAGCGCCGAACACCGGGGAGCTGTTTTTT.

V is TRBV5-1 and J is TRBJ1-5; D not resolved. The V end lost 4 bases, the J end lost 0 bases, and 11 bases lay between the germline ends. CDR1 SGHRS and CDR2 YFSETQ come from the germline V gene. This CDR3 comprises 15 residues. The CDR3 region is CASSQTANSNQPQHF. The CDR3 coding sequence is TGCGCCAGCAGCCAAACGGCCAATAGCAATCAGCCCCAGCATTTT.

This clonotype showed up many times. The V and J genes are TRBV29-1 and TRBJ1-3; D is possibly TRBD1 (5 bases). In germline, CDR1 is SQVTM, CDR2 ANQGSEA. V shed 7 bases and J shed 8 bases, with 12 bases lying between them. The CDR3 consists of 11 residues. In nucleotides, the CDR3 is TGCAGCGGGACAATGACAGACACCATATATTTT. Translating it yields CSGTMTDTIYF.

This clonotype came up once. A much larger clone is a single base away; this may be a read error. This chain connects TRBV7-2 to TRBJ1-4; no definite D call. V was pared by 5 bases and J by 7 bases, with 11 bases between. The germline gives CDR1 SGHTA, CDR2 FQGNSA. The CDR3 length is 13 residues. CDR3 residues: CASSPINGEKLFF. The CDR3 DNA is TGTGCCAGCAGCCCTATTAACGGTGAAAAACTGTTTTTT.

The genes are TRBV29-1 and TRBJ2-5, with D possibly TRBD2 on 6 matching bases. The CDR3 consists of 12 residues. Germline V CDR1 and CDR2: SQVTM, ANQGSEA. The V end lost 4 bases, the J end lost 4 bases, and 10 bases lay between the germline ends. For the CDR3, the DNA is TGCAGCGTTGCAGTGGGGGGAGAGACCCAGTACTTC. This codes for CSVAVGGETQYF.

CDR3 sequence reads: CASSGPAYEQYF. As DNA, the CDR3 is TGTGCCAGTAGTGGGCCAGCGTACGAGCAGTACTTC. J is TRBJ2-7 and V is TRBV19; D gene uncertain. The CDR3 is 12 amino acids. Per the germline V gene, CDR1 is LNHDA and CDR2 is SQIVND (reference sequence). Trimming took 5 bases from V and 4 from J, leaving 9 bases between them.

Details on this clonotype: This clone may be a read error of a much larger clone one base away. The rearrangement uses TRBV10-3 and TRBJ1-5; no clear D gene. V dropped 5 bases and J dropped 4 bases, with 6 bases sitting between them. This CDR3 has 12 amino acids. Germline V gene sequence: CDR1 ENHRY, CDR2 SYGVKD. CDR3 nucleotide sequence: TGTGCCATCAGTACAGCAAATCAGCCCCAGCATTTT. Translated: CAISTANQPQHF.

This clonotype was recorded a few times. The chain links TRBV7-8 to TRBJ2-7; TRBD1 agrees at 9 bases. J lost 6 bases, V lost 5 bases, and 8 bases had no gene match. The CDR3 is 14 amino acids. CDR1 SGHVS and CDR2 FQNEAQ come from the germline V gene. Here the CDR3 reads CASSPPGQGTEQYF. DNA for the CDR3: TGTGCCAGCAGCCCCCCGGGACAGGGAACCGAGCAGTACTTC.

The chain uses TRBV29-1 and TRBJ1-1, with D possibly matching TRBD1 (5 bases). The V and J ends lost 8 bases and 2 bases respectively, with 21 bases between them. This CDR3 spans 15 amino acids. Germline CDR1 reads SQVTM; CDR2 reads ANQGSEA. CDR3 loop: CSFGVTVPINTEAFF. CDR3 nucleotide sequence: TGCAGCTTTGGAGTGACAGTACCGATAAACACTGAAGCTTTCTTT.

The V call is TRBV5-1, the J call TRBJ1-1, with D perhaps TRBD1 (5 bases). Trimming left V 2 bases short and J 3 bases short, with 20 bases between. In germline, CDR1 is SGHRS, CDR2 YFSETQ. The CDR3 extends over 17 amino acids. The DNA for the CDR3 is TGCGCCAGCAGCTTTTCAGGGAGATCGGTTTACGACACTGAAGCTTTCTTT. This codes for CASSFSGRSVYDTEAFF. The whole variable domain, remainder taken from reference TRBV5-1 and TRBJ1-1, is KAGVTQTPRYLIKTRGQQVTLSCSPISGHRSVSWYQQTPGQGLQFLFEYFSETQRNKGNFPGRFSGRQFSNSRSEMNVSTLELGDSALYLCASSFSGRSVYDTEAFFGQGTRLTVV.

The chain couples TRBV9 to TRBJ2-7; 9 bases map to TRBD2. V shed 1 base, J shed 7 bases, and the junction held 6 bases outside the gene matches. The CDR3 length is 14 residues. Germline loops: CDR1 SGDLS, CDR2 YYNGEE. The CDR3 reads CASSVSSGGLEQYF. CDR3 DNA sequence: TGTGCCAGCAGCGTATCCAGCGGGGGGCTAGAGCAGTACTTC.

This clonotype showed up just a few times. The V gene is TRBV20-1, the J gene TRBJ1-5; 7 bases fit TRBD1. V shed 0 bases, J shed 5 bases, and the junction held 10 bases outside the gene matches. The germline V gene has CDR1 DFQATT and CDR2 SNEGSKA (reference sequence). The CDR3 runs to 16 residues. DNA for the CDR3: TGCAGTGCTAGAGATGTGAGACAGGGAGCCCATCAGCCCCAGCATTTT. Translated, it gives CSARDVRQGAHQPQHF.

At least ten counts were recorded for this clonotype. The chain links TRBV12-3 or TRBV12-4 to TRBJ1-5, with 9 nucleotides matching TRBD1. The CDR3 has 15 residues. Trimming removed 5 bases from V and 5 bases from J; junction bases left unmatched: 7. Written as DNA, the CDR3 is TGTGCCAGCAGTGGAACAGGGGGCGTACATCAGCCCCAGCATTTT. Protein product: CASSGTGGVHQPQHF.

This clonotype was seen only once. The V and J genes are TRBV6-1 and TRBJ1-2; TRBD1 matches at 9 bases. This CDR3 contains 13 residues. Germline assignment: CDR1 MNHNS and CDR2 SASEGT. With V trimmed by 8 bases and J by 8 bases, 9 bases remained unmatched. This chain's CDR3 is CASWRDREKGYTF. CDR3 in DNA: TGTGCCAGCTGGAGGGACAGGGAAAAAGGCTACACCTTC.